The T cell receptor beta chain described here comes from a study of spatial heterogeneity in lung cancer. Study findings and constraints: There were more appearances of ubiquitous expanded tumor TCRs in blood at resection than at follow-up.

Trimming left V 5 bases short and J 2 bases short, with 18 bases between. Germline V gene sequence: CDR1 SNHLY, CDR2 FYNNEI. The CDR3 extends over 17 amino acids. Many counts were recorded for this clonotype. Its antigen is as yet unknown. Indicated time point: blood at routine non-recurrence follow-up after resection. Each TCR cDNA molecule carried a unique molecular identifier. A single record per CDR3 protein comes from TCRdb applying MiXCR to the 5' RACE reads. Among roughly 34,000 distinct CDR3 sequences, around 6.9% were seen once, and the ten largest hold roughly a tenth. The chain recombines TRBV2 with TRBJ2-2, with D maybe TRBD1 (5 bases). The sequence was collected from a male donor with early-stage non-small cell lung cancer. The sample in question was PBMCs, obtained at follow-up. The CDR3 nucleotides are TGTGCCAGCAGTCCCCAGGGCAGCTTCTTTAACACCGGGGAGCTGTTTTTT. Amino acid sequence: CASSPQGSFFNTGELFF.